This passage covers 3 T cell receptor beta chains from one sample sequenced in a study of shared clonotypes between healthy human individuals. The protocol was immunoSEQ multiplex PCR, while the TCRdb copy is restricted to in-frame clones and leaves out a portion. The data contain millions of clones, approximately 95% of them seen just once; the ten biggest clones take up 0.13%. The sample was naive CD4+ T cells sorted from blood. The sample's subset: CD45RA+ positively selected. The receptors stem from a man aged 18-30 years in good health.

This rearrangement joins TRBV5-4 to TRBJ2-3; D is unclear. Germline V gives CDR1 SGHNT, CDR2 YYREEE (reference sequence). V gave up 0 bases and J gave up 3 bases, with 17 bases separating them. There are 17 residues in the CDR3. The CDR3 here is CASSLVGTPYSTDTQYF. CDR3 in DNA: TGTGCCAGCAGCTTGGTGGGTACCCCATACAGTACAGATACGCAGTATTTT.

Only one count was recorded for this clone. For the CDR3, the DNA is TGTGCCAGCAGCAGTAACAGGGGGTTTAATTCACCCCTCCACTTT. This translates into CASSSNRGFNSPLHF. The V and J genes are TRBV11-2 and TRBJ1-6, with TRBD1 identical over 8 bases. Germline trimming cut 5 bases from V and 6 bases from J; bases unmatched to any gene: 6. CDR1 and CDR2 (germline): SGHAT, FQNNGV. The CDR3 length is 15 residues.

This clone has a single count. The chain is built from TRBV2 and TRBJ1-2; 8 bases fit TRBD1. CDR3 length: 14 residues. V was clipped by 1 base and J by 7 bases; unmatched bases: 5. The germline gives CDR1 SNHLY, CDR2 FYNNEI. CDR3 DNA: TGTGCCAGCAGTGAAGGACAGGGGAGGGGTGGCTACACCTTC. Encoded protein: CASSEGQGRGGYTF.